The 14 T cell receptor beta chains reported below all come from one sample, sequenced in a study of T cell responses to AZD1222 COVID-19 vaccine. TCRdb's copy holds only in-frame clones and misses some; the assay was immunoSEQ multiplex PCR. The sample includes 120,000 or so clones, 86% of them seen just once. Specimen: peripheral blood, collected 28 days after the second AZD1222 dose. The receptor source for this set is an adult who received the AZD1222 COVID-19 vaccine.

This clone appeared once. This rearrangement joins TRBV10-3 to TRBJ1-1, with 7 bases fitting TRBD1. The CDR3 has 15 amino acids. Germline loops: CDR1 ENHRY, CDR2 SYGVKD. With 0 bases clipped from V and 5 bases from J, the junction kept 6 bases outside the gene matches. CDR3 amino acids: CAISESAGGDTEAFF. For the CDR3, the DNA is TGTGCCATCAGTGAGTCGGCAGGGGGAGATACTGAAGCTTTCTTT.

The V gene is TRBV3-1 (or the pseudogene TRBV3-2), the J gene TRBJ2-4; 14 bases match TRBD2. This CDR3 has 14 amino acids. The germline V gene encodes CDR1 LGHDT and CDR2 YNNKEL (reference sequence). Unmatched junction bases numbered 1, after V lost 3 bases and J lost 9 bases. This CDR3 reads CASSQGLAGVIQYF. The DNA for the CDR3 is TGTGCCAGCAGCCAGGGACTAGCGGGAGTCATTCAGTACTTC.

The chain links TRBV4-1 to TRBJ1-2; possibly TRBD1 for D (5 bases). The V end lost 4 bases, the J end lost 0 bases, and 15 bases lay between the germline ends. CDR3 length: 16 residues. Germline V lookup: CDR1 MGHRA, CDR2 YSYEKL. The DNA for the CDR3 is TGCGCCAGCAGCCTACCGGGGGACGTTGCTAACTATGGCTACACCTTC. As protein: CASSLPGDVANYGYTF.

This chain connects TRBV7-2 to TRBJ1-2; D ambiguous. The germline V gene has CDR1 SGHTA and CDR2 FQGNSA. This CDR3 contains 13 residues. With 5 bases removed from V and 2 bases from J, the gap between germline ends came to 9 bases. CDR3 bases: TGTGCCAGCAGCCGCCCGCCGAACTATGGCTACACCTTC. As protein: CASSRPPNYGYTF.

The chain carries TRBV19 and TRBJ2-7, with D possibly being TRBD2 (5 bases). V gave up 5 bases and J gave up 6 bases, with 17 bases separating them. CDR3 length: 14 residues. Germline CDR1 LNHDA, CDR2 SQIVND (reference sequence). CDR3 residues: CASSLTSQQGEQYF. CDR3 coding DNA: TGTGCCAGTAGTTTAACTAGTCAACAAGGCGAGCAGTACTTC.

This clone turned up a few times. The chain uses TRBV11-3 and TRBJ1-3; TRBD1 agrees at 8 bases. J gave up 6 bases and V 6 bases, and 13 bases lay outside the gene matches. The germline V gene encodes CDR1 SGHNT and CDR2 YENEEA. The length of the CDR3 is 16 residues. The CDR3 region has the DNA TGTGCCAGCAGAACTCGGACAGGGACATCAGCAAACACCATATATTTT. Protein product: CASRTRTGTSANTIYF.

The chain carries TRBV14 and TRBJ1-3; TRBD1 agrees at 7 bases. Germline values: CDR1 SGHDN, CDR2 FVKESK. The CDR3 is 16 residues long. V trimming: 1 base; J trimming: 1 base; junction bases outside the gene matches: 4. CDR3 protein: CASSQVGRGSGNTIYF. Written as DNA, the CDR3 is TGTGCCAGCAGCCAAGTGGGCAGGGGGTCTGGAAACACCATATATTTT.

The chain links TRBV6-5 to TRBJ1-4; weak D call: TRBD1 (6 bases). Germline V gene data show CDR1 as MNHEY and CDR2 as SVGAGI. V dropped 6 bases and J dropped 5 bases, with 13 bases sitting between them. The CDR3 is 14 amino acids. The CDR3 DNA reads TGTGCCAGCAGGGCTGGACAGTACAATGAAAAACTGTTTTTT. Its translation: CASRAGQYNEKLFF.

V gene TRBV7-9 combines with J gene TRBJ1-1, with 10 bases fitting TRBD1. This CDR3 region has 18 residues. Germline CDR1 is SEHNR and CDR2 is FQNEAQ (reference sequence). V lost 7 bases, J lost 3 bases, and 17 bases stayed unmatched. CDR3 loop: CASMPIPRDRGPYTEAFF. CDR3 coding DNA: TGTGCCAGCATGCCCATTCCCCGGGACAGGGGACCGTACACTGAAGCTTTCTTT.

V usage is TRBV7-2 and J usage is TRBJ1-1; D is possibly TRBD1 (5 bases). The V and J ends lost 3 bases and 4 bases respectively, with 9 bases between them. The germline V gene encodes CDR1 SGHTA and CDR2 FQGNSA. CDR3 length equals 13 residues. CDR3 sequence: CASSFDSRTEAFF. DNA of the CDR3: TGTGCCAGCAGCTTCGACAGTCGCACTGAAGCTTTCTTT.

This clone was recorded a few times. This CDR3 reads CASSTVTGSNQPQHF. In nucleotides, the CDR3 is TGTGCCAGTAGTACCGTAACAGGGAGCAATCAGCCCCAGCATTTT. V and J are TRBV19 and TRBJ1-5; D is perhaps TRBD1 (6 bases). The V gene lost 4 bases and the J gene lost 1 base, with 11 bases spanning the gap. CDR3 length equals 15 residues. CDR1 is LNHDA and CDR2 is SQIVND in the germline V gene (reference sequence).

V gene TRBV7-8 combines with J gene TRBJ2-1; TRBD1 matches at 10 bases. This CDR3 is 16 amino acids long. V lost 4 bases and J lost 7; bases outside the gene matches: 10. The germline gives CDR1 SGHVS, CDR2 FQNEAQ. Written as DNA, the CDR3 is TGTGCCAGCAGCTCACCCGGGACAGGGGTAGTAAATGAGCAGTTCTTC. It is translated as CASSSPGTGVVNEQFF.

The CDR3 DNA reads as TGTGCCAGCAGCTTAGGGGGGCCACGTCGGTACGAGCAGTACTTC. Translated, it gives CASSLGGPRRYEQYF. V gene TRBV7-2 combines with J gene TRBJ2-7; D might be TRBD1 (6 bases). This CDR3 is built from 15 residues. Looked up from germline, CDR1 is SGHTA and CDR2 is FQGNSA. V was cut by 1 base and J by 4 bases, with 14 bases left in between.

The V and J genes are TRBV5-1 and TRBJ2-1; D may be TRBD1 or TRBD2 (5 bases each). The CDR3 contains 13 residues. The V gene lost 4 bases and the J gene lost 7 bases, with 12 bases spanning the gap. Germline V lookup: CDR1 SGHRS, CDR2 YFSETQ. The CDR3 nucleotides are TGCGCCAGCAGCCCCCGTGGGGGTAATGAGCAGTTCTTC. This encodes CASSPRGGNEQFF.